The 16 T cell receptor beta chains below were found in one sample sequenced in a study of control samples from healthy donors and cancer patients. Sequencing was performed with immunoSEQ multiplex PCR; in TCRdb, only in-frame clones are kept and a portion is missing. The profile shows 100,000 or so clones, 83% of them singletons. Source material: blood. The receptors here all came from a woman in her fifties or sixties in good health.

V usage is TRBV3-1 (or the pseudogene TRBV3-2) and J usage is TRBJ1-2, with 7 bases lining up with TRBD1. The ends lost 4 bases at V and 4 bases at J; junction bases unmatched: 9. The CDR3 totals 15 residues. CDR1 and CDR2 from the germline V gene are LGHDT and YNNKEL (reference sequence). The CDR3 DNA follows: TGTGCCAGCAGCCCCGGCACAGGGGCAGCCTATGGCTACACCTTC. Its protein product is CASSPGTGAAYGYTF.

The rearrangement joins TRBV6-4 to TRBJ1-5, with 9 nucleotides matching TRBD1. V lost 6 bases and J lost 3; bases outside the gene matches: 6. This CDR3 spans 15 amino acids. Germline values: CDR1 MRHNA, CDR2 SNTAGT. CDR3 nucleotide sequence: TGTGCCAGCAGCCACAGGGGGCATGACAATCAGCCCCAGCATTTT. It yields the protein CASSHRGHDNQPQHF.

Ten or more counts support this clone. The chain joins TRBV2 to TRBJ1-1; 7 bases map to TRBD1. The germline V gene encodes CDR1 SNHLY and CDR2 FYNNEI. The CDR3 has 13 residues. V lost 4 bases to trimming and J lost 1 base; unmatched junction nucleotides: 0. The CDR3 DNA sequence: TGTGCCAGCAGTGGGGACAGGAACACTGAAGCTTTCTTT. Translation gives CASSGDRNTEAFF.

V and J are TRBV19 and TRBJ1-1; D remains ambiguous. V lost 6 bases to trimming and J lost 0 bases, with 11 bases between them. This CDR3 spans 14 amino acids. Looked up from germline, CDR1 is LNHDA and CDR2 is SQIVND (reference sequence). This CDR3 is CASSHPGLNTEAFF. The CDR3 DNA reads TGTGCCAGTAGCCATCCGGGCCTGAACACTGAAGCTTTCTTT.

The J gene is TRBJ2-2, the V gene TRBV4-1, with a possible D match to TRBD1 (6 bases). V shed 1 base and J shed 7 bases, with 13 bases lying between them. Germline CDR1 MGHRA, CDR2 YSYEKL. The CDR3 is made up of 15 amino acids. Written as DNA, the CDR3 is TGCGCCAGCAGCCAAGCGGGGCAGGGGAGCGGGGAGCTGTTTTTT. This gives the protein CASSQAGQGSGELFF.

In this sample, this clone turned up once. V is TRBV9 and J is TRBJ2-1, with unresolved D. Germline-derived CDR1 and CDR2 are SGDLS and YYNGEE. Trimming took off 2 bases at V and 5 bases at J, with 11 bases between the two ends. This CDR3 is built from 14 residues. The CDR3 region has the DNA TGTGCCAGCAGCGTGACTTTGATCCACAATGAGCAGTTCTTC. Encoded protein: CASSVTLIHNEQFF.

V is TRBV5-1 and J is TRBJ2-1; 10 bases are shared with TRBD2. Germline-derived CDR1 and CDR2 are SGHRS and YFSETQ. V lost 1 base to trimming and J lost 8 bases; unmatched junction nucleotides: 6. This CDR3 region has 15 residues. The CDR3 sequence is CASSLTSGIVDEQFF. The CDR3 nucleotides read TGCGCCAGCAGCTTGACTAGCGGGATTGTCGATGAGCAGTTCTTC.

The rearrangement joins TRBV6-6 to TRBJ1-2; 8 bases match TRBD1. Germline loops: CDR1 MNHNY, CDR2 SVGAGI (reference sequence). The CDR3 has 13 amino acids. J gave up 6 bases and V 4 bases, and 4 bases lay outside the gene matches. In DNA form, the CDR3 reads TGTGCCAGCAGTTCACAGGGGGAGAATGGCTACACCTTC. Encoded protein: CASSSQGENGYTF.

The CDR3 DNA is TGCGCCAGCAGCTTGCTCTCTGGGGCCAACGTCCTGACTTTC. This gives the protein CASSLLSGANVLTF. The J gene is TRBJ2-6, the V gene TRBV5-1, with unresolved D. The CDR3 is made up of 14 amino acids. V lost 1 base and J lost 0, with 2 bases in between. CDR1 is SGHRS and CDR2 is YFSETQ in the germline V gene.

For the CDR3, the DNA is TGTGCCAGCAGCTTAGGTTTGGACAGGACAACCTACGAGCAGTACTTC. It yields the protein CASSLGLDRTTYEQYF. J is TRBJ2-7 and V is TRBV11-2; TRBD1 matches at 7 bases. CDR1 is SGHAT, CDR2 FQNNGV, per germline. The J segment lost 2 bases and the V segment lost 1 base, leaving 8 bases of the junction unmatched. The CDR3 consists of 16 residues.

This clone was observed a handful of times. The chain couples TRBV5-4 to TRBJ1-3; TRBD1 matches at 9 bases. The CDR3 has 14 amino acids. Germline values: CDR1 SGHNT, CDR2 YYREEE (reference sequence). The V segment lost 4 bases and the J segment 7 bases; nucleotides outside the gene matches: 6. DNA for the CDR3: TGTGCCAGCAGCCGGGACAGGGTTATCAACACCATATATTTT. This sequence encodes CASSRDRVINTIYF.

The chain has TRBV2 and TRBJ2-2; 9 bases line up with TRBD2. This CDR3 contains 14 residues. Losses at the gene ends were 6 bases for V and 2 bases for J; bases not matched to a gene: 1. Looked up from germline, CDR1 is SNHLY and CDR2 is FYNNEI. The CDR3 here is CASRRGGNTGELFF. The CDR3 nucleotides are TGTGCCAGCAGGCGGGGGGGTAACACCGGGGAGCTGTTTTTT. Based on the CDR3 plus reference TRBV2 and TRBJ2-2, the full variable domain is EPEVTQTPSHQVTQMGQEVILRCVPISNHLYFYWYRQILGQKVEFLVSFYNNEISEKSEIFDDQFSVERPDGSNFTLKIRSTKLEDSAMYFCASRRGGNTGELFFGEGSRLTVL.

In DNA, the CDR3 is TGTGCCATCAGTGAGCCGGAGACAGGGGGAGTCCACAATGAGCAGTTCTTC. This encodes CAISEPETGGVHNEQFF. J is TRBJ2-1 and V is TRBV10-3; 9 nucleotides line up with TRBD1. Losses at the gene ends were 2 bases for V and 5 bases for J; bases not matched to a gene: 10. CDR1 and CDR2 from the germline V gene are ENHRY and SYGVKD. There are 17 residues in the CDR3.

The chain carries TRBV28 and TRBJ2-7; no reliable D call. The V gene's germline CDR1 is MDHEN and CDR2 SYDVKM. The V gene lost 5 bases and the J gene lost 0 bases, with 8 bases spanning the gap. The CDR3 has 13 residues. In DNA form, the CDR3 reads TGTGCCAGCAGTACAGCCCTCTCCTACGAGCAGTACTTC. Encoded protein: CASSTALSYEQYF.

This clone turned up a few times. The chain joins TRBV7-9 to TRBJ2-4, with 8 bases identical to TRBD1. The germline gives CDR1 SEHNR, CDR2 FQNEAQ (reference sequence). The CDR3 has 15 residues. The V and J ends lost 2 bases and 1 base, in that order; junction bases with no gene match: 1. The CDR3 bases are TGTGCCAGCAGCTTAACAGGGGGGGCCAAAAACATTCAGTACTTC. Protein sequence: CASSLTGGAKNIQYF.

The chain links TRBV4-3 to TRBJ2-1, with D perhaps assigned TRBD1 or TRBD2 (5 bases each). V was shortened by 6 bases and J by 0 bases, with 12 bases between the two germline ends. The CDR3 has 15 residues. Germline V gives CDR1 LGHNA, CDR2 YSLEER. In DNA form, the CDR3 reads TGCGCCAGCAGACAGGACGGGATCTCCTACAATGAGCAGTTCTTC. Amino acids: CASRQDGISYNEQFF.